The clone carrying this TCR beta chain came up many times. This sample was taken from a study of T-cell reconstitution after alpha-beta-depleted transplantation in children. During its preparation, the TCRbeta library received unique molecular identifiers. TCRdb independently ran MiXCR on the PCR reads; one entry per CDR3 protein. The data contain hundreds of thousands of distinct CDR3 sequences, about 12% of them singletons. After removal of 4 bases from V and 10 bases from J, the junction contained 3 bases not matched to a gene. The germline V gene encodes CDR1 SGHNT and CDR2 YENEEA. CDR3 length: 12 residues.

The receptor's source is a human donor who donated a stem cell graft to a child with acute lymphoblastic leukemia. The sequencing used PBMCs from the stem cell graft donor, collected from the stem cell graft. The chain combines TRBV11-3 with TRBJ2-1, with 8 bases lining up with TRBD2. Written as DNA, the CDR3 is TGTGCCAGCAGCTGGGAGCGGGAGGAGCAGTTCTTC. It translates to CASSWEREEQFF.